This TCR beta chain was found in a study of blood T cell repertoires in COVID-19. Study details: Sample material is recorded as cDNA or gDNA derived from T cells, B-cell-depleted T cells, or PBMCs.

Sequenced by immunoSEQ multiplex PCR; TCRdb stores in-frame clones only, minus some. The sample shows approximately 350,000 clones, 80% to 90% of them seen only once. This TCR came from a man aged 35 to 55 with acute or convalescent COVID-19. Sequenced sample: peripheral blood.

The CDR3 region has the DNA TGTGCCAGCAGCTCTCCTCGGACTAGCGGTCCCTTTGTGGCGCAGTATTTT. Translating gives CASSSPRTSGPFVAQYF. The chain joins TRBV7-2 to TRBJ2-3; 10 positions agree with TRBD2. V shed 4 bases and J 10 bases; nucleotides not matched to a gene: 17. The germline gives CDR1 SGHTA, CDR2 FQGNSA. This CDR3 has 17 residues.